The clone carrying this T cell receptor beta chain was counted between two and nine times. Antigen: not known. Trimming took 0 bases from V and 3 from J, leaving 9 bases between them. This CDR3 has 14 amino acids. Germline assignment: CDR1 SGHRS and CDR2 YFSETQ. What was sequenced were expressed TCRB transcripts, since all of the isolated RNA had been reverse transcribed. Here immunoSEQ multiplex PCR was the method, and the copy in TCRdb shows in-frame clones only, minus some. The table lists 200,000 to 300,000 clones, approximately 10% of them singletons. The data derive from a study of beta chain features in type 1 diabetes. Findings and limits, study-wide: The study found moderately but significantly shorter TCRB CDR3s in all four CD4+ subsets of Type 1 diabetes patients.

Purity exceeded 98% in all sorted populations. The clonotype comes from a man aged 30-40 years with type 1 diabetes. The J gene is TRBJ2-5, the V gene TRBV5-1, with no clear D. The source material was naive CD4+ T cells from blood. The CDR3 DNA reads TGCGCCAGCAGCTTGGGACTTTTTGAAGAGACCCAGTACTTC. It is translated as CASSLGLFEETQYF.